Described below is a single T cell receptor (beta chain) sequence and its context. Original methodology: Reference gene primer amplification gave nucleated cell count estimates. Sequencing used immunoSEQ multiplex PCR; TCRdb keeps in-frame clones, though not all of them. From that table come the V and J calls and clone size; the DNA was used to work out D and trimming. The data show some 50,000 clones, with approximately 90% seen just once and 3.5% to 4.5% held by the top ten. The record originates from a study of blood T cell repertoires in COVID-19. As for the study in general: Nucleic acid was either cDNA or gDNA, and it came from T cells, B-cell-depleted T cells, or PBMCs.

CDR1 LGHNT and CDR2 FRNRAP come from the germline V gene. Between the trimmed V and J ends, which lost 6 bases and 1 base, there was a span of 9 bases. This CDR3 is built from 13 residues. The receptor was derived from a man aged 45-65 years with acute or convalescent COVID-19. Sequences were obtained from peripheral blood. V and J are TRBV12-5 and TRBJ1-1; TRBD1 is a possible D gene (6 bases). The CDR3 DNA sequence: TGTGCTAGTGGGGTACAGGGGAACACTGAAGCTTTCTTT. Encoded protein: CASGVQGNTEAFF.